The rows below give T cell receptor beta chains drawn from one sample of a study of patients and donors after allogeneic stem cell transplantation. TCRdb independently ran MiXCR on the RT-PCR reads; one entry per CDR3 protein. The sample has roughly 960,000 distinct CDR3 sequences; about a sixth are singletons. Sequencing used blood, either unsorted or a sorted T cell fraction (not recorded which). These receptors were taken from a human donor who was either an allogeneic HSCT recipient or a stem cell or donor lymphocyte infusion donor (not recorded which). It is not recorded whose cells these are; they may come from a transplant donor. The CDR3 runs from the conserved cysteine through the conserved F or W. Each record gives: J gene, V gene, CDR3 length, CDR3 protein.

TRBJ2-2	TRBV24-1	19	CATSDSGVGLAANTGELFF
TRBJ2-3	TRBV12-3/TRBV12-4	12	CASSLEPDTQYF
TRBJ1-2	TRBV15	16	CATSSLRGNPNYGYTF
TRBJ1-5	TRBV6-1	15	CASSKGQGNNQPQHF
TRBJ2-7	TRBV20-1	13	CSARGGIAYEQYF
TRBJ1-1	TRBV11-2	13	CASSLRWGTEAFF
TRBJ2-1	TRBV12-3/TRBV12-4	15	CASSPDRFSGNEQFF
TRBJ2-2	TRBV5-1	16	CASSIPGTALRGELFF
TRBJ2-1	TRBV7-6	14	CASSSSRGFDEQFF
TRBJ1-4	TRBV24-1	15	CATSDRTGGNEKLFF
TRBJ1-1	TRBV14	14	CASSHPGDTTEAFF
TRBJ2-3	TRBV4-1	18	CASSREETSGVSTDTQYF
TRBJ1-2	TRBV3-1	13	CASSHRDRDGYTF
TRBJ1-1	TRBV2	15	CASSPGQSLNTEAFF
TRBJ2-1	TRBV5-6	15	CASSSIRLSYNEQFF
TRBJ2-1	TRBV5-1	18	CASSFGLAGEVGEGEQFF
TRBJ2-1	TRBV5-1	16	CASSLERGAFYNEQFF
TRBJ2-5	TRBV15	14	CATSRDWGGETQYF
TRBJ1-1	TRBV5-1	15	CASSLDWAGNTEAFF
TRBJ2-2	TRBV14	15	CASSPPGTLTGELFF
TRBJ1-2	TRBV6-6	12	CASSYPDYGYTF
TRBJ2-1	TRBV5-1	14	CASSLDVGLAGQFF
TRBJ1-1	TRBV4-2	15	CASSQVGGEDTEAFF
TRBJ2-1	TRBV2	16	CASSALDWTGKGEQFF
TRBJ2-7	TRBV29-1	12	CSVSAVSYEQYF
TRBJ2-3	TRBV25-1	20	CASSGWSLSPDRSSTDTQYF
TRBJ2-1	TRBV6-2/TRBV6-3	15	CASSSPSLGADEQFF
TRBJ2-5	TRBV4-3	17	CASSQDPTHRGGETQYF
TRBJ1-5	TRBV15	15	CATSSDRGSNQPQHF
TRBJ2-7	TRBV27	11	CASSTGREQYF
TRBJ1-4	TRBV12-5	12	CASGEKREKLFF
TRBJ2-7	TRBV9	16	CASSVGGSKGDYEQYF
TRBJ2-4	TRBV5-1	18	CASSKRTDVPLAKNIQYF
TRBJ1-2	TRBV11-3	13	CASSLDRHSGYTF
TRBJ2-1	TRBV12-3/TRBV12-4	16	CASRLAGGRRSHEQFF
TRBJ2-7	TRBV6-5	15	CASSYQQGPLYEQYF
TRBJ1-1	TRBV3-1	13	CASRRASDLKAFF
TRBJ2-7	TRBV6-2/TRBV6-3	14	CASSYYSEPTEQYF
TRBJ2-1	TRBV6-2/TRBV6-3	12	CASSYTTTEQFF
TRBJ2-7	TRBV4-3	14	CASSQEPASYEQYF